This T cell receptor (beta chain) is drawn from a study of control samples from healthy donors and cancer patients. The CDR3 covers 17 residues. Sequencing was performed with immunoSEQ multiplex PCR; in TCRdb, only in-frame clones are kept and a portion is missing. The table has over 100,000 clones, nearly 90% seen once; the top ten hold about 3.2%. This chain links TRBV1 with TRBJ2-7; whether TRBD2, the table's D call, matches the DNA was not checked. TRBV1 is a recognized pseudogene. Sequenced sample: blood. The sequence came from a man aged 45-65 years in good health. The CDR3 loop reads CTSSQDGLAACSYEQYF. In DNA, the CDR3 is TGCACCAGCAGCCAAGATGGCCTAGCGGCCTGCTCCTACGAGCAGTACTTC.